This T cell receptor beta chain was obtained from a study of blood T cell repertoires in COVID-19 (dated by TCRdb to 2019 to 2021). Concerning the study at large: The collaborator samples originated in the United States, Italy and Spain and spanned the acute and convalescent phases of COVID-19. The prospective study material was composed of cDNA or gDNA derived from T cells, B-cell-depleted T cells, or PBMCs. The dataset comprised deeply sampled blood TCRbeta repertoires from subjects exposed to, actively infected with, or recovered from COVID-19. A freely available public database, intended as a resource for researchers studying the immune response to SARS-CoV-2, is where the repertoires were released. Samples were obtained from the ongoing ImmuneRACE study (first 160 participants) and from over a thousand subjects provided by 6 global collaborators. A de-identified subject ID, COVID-19 status, age in years and sex were almost always included in the sample metadata. Where available, HLA class I and class II types were taken from metadata supplied by the sample provider and were not determined by assay-based typing. What the authors observed across the whole study: The amount of clinical and demographic metadata varied by source and participant and was provided uncurated.

Trimmed from V: 0 bases; trimmed from J: 4 bases; junction bases lacking a gene match: 17. From the cysteine through the phenylalanine, the CDR3 covers 19 amino acids. Only the CDR3 part of the read is kept: 57 bases, read in frame from the first base. Reading the germline V gene gives CDR1 SGHRS and CDR2 YFSETQ. TCRbeta CDR3 regions were amplified from genomic DNA by means of the immunoSEQ Assay, a bias-controlled multiplex PCR. In the authors' own workflow: Within the assay, amplification of reference gene primers was used to estimate how many nucleated cells each sample contained. Sequence reads were collapsed and filtered to measure the absolute abundance of every unique TCRbeta CDR3 rearrangement. Productive Simpson clonality was computed per sample as the square root of Simpson's diversity index over productive rearrangements. TCRdb mirrors the immuneACCESS table, restricted to in-frame sequences. Some clones are absent from its copies; in checked studies, under half trace to an unresolved V gene, and the reason for the others is unknown. V and J calls and clone size are given by that table; D and trimming were obtained from the DNA. The sample profile shows tens of thousands of clones; roughly 82% of them were found once. The ten largest clones represent about 12% of the sample.

Worth noting for this clone: No cognate antigen has been identified for it. No quality values exist for individual bases; no much larger clone is one base distant.

Whole blood was collected in K2EDTA tubes by collaborating institutions according to the institutions' own protocols. For TCRbeta analysis, collaborator samples were shipped as frozen whole blood, as isolated PBMCs, or as DNA extracted from either sample type. Recombination connected TRBV5-1 to TRBJ1-1; TRBD1 aligns with 8 central bases. Sequenced material: peripheral blood. The TCR sequence derives from a man at least 80 years old with acute or convalescent COVID-19. The CDR3 in this case is CASSLAATGGRSRSTEAFF. In nucleotides, the sequence is TGCGCCAGCAGCTTGGCAGCAACAGGGGGTCGTTCCAGGAGCACTGAAGCTTTCTTT.